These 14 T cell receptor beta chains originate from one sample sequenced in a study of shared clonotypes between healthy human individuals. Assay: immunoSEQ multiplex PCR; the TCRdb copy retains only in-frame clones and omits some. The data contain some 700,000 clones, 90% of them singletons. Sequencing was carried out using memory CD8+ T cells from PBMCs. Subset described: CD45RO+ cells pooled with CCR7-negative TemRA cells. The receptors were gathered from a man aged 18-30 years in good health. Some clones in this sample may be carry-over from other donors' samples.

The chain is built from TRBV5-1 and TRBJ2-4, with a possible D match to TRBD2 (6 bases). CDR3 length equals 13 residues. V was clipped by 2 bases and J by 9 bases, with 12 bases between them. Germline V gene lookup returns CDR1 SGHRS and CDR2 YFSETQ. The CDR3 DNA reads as TGCGCCAGCAGCTTTTTGGAGGGTGGCATTCAGTACTTC. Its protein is CASSFLEGGIQYF.

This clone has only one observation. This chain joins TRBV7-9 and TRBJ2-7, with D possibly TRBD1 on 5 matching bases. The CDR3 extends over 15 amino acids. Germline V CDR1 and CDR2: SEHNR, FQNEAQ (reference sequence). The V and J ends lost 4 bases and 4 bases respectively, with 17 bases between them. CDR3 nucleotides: TGTGCCAGCAGCTCTTCGACAGTACCCTCTTACGAGCAGTACTTC. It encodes CASSSSTVPSYEQYF.

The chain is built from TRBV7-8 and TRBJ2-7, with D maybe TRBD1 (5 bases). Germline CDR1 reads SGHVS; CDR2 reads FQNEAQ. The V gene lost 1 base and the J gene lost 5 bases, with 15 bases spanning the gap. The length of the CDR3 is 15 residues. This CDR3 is CASSLEMNWGDEQYF. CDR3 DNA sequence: TGTGCCAGCAGCTTAGAAATGAACTGGGGCGACGAGCAGTACTTC.

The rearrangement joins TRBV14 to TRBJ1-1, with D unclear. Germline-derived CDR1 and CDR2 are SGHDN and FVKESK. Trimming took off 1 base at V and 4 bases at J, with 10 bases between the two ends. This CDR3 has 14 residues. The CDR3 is CASSQGRLGTEAFF. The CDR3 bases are TGTGCCAGCAGCCAAGGAAGGTTGGGCACTGAAGCTTTCTTT.

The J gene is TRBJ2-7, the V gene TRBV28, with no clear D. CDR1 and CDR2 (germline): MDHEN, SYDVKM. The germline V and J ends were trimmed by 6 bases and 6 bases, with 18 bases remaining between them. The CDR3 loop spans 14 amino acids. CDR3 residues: CASRKERAHFEQYF. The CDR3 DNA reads TGTGCCAGCAGAAAGGAGCGCGCACACTTCGAGCAGTACTTC.

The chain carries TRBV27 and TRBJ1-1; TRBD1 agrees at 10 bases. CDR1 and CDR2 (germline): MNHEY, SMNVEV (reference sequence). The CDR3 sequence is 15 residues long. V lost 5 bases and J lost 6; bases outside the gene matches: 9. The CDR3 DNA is TGTGCCAGCAGTACGCGGACAGGGGGACTAGCTGAAGCTTTCTTT. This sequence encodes CASSTRTGGLAEAFF.

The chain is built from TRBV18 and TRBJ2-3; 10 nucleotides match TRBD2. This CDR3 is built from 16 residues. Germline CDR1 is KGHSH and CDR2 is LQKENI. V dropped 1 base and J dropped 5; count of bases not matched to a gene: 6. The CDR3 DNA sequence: TGTGCCAGCTCACCACAGCGGGAGGGCCATGTAGATACGCAGTATTTT. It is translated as CASSPQREGHVDTQYF.

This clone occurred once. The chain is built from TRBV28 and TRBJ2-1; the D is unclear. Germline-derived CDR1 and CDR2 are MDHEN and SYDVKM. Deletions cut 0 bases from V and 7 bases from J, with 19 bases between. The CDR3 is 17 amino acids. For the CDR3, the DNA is TGTGCCAGCAGTTTATGGGGGTCTAGGGCTGCCTTGAATGAGCAGTTCTTC. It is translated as CASSLWGSRAALNEQFF.

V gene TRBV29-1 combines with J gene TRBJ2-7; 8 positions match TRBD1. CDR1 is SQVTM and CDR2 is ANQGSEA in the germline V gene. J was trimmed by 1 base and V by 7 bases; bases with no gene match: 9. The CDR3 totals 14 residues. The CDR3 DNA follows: TGCAGCGCCATCGGGACAGGATTATCCTACGAGCAGTACTTC. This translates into CSAIGTGLSYEQYF.

The DNA of the CDR3 is TGTGCCAGCAGCCCCGGGGGGACACAAATCAACAATGAGCAGTTCTTC. It codes for CASSPGGTQINNEQFF. The J gene is TRBJ2-1, the V gene TRBV7-9; TRBD2 might be the D (7 bases). The CDR3 contains 16 residues. The V gene's germline CDR1 is SEHNR and CDR2 FQNEAQ (reference sequence). The V end lost 5 bases, the J end lost 5 bases, and 19 bases lay between the germline ends.

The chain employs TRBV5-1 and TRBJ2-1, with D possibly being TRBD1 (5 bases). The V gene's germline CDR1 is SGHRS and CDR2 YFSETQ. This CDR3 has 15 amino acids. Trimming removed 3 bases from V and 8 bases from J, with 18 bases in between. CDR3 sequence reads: CASSSRVSTTDEQFF. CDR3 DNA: TGCGCCAGCAGCTCCAGGGTGAGCACTACGGATGAGCAGTTCTTC.

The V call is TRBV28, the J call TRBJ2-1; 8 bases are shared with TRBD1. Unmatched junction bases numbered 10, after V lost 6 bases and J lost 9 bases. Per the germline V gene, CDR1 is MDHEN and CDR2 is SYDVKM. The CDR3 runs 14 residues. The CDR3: CASSHGTGTGEQFF. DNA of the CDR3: TGTGCCAGCAGCCACGGGACAGGAACGGGTGAGCAGTTCTTC. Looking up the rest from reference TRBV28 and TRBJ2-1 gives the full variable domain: DVKVTQSSRYLVKRTGEKVFLECVQDMDHENMFWYRQDPGLGLRLIYFSYDVKMKEKGDIPEGYSVSREKKERFSLILESASTNQTSMYLCASSHGTGTGEQFFGPGTRLTVL.

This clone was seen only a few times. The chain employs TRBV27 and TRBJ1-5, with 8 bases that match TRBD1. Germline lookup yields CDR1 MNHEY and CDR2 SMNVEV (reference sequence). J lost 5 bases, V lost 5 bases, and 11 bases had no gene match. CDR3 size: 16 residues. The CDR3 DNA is TGTGCCAGCAGTGGACAGGGTTGGGGACCCGATCAGCCCCAGCATTTT. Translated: CASSGQGWGPDQPQHF.

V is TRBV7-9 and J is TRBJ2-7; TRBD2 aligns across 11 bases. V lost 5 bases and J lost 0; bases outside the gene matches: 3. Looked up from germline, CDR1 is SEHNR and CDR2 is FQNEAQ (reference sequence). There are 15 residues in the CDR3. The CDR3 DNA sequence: TGTGCCAGCAGCCCGACTAGCGGGGCCTCCTACGAGCAGTACTTC. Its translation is CASSPTSGASYEQYF.